This T cell receptor beta chain was recovered during a study of cytomegalovirus exposure and HLA in healthy donors (dated by TCRdb to about 2017). Regarding the research as a whole: An earlier analysis of approximately 640 of the donors reported approximately 270 Gb of sequence data and 100 million to 130 million unique TCR beta sequences from about 179 million T cells. An early release that covered fewer than 750 HLA-typed donors contained approximately 290 gigabases of sequencing data and 85 million to 100 million unique TCR sequences. To decide whether each TCR beta V gene segment behaved as functional or pseudogenic, an earlier analysis of approximately 590 of the donors relied on high-throughput TCR beta sequencing. Using immunosequencing, the study profiled T cell repertoires from around 670 subjects and related those repertoires to cytomegalovirus serostatus. The aim of the study was to test whether cataloging public T cell receptors could identify signatures of past pathogen exposure. Genome-wide SNP genotypes for about 55% of the roughly 670 donors were used in a later genetic analysis, which treated that subset as a discovery cohort. Donor age, sex, ethnicity and CMV serostatus were compiled alongside the repertoire data. On average, roughly 240,000 unique TCR beta nucleotide sequences were sequenced per donor among some 430 genotyped donors of the cohort, with 15% to 20% of those sequences being non-productive. Along with the roughly 670-subject first cohort, a separate validation cohort of more than 90 different subjects was used. High-throughput TCR immunosequencing, statistical association of individual TCRs with disease status, and machine learning were combined to predict cytomegalovirus infection status. Class I and class II HLA loci were covered by the typing at four-digit resolution. Rather than drawing on any new phenotypic data, the later analysis identified candidate immune exposures from TCR beta sequences and the way those sequences occurred across donors. The genetic ancestry cluster associated with self-reported Caucasian donors included around 76% of the approximately 430 genotyped donors. Roughly 5 DR-DQ haplotypes were handled as single units for association and clustering, since linkage in the cohort was strong. Every repertoire in the discovery cohort had been generated on one and the same sequencing platform. The number of donors typed differed by locus, with roughly 629-640 for A, B, C, DRB1 and DQB1, 522 for DQA1, approximately 570 for DPA1, and some 440 for DPB1. In a later analysis, previously published TCR beta repertoires from 550 to 700 donors were re-analyzed and high-resolution HLA genotyping was added so that TCR occurrence patterns could be studied. Broader findings and caveats from the paper: Broadly in line with IMGT annotations, most TCR beta V segments showed up in productive rearrangements about 87% or about 30% of the time in an earlier analysis of around 600 of the donors. When HLA alleles, especially DR and DQ, strongly co-occurred, attributing TCR associations to individual alleles was difficult. This cohort had only TCR beta chains sequenced, and the lack of alpha or paired-chain data limited which features could be detected. A later analysis found that most CMV-associated TCR beta chains appeared HLA-restricted, with HLA associations seemingly driven largely by CMV exposure. Some IMGT-functional V segments, including TRBV6-2 and TRBV6-3, could not be told apart with the 87-base-pair reads, so those segments were excluded. Linkage disequilibrium might explain the correlated functional status among segregating V segments, but an unknown experimental factor could not be ruled out. In vitro tests confirmed that three of the cytomegalovirus-associated TCR beta chains recognize cytomegalovirus antigens. Because HLA typing was missing for some donors at each locus, association tests included only the typed subset. The sequencing pipeline was judged likely to have produced a cluster of highly shared sequence variants as a technical artifact. CMV serostatus was the only immune exposure information available for the cohort. Compared with equally common non-associated chains, HLA-associated TCR beta chains in a later analysis were more clonally expanded and had lower generation probabilities. In a later analysis, several top co-occurrence clusters were reported to appear linked to parvovirus B19, influenza, CMV and Epstein-Barr virus. Across donors, most TCR sequences were observed very rarely, whereas some public TCRs were present in many individuals. According to a later genetic analysis, donors in an Asian-associated ancestry cluster had fewer N-insertions in productive TCRs than the roughly 700-donor mean. According to the authors, the approach could potentially be generalized to other disease states and immunological phenotypes. Approximately 18 rarely observed V segments, including chromosome 9 orphons, were excluded from the earlier analysis of almost 600 of the donors because counts were too low. A later analysis associated 15,000 or so TCR beta sequences with specific HLA alleles at a false discovery rate of 0.05. A further reported finding was that TCR beta sequences accurately predicted the HLA-A and HLA-B alleles for most subjects in the first cohort. In a later analysis, the rate of TCR association differed among HLA loci, with DRB1 alleles having the most associated TCRs and HLA-C alleles having the fewest. In the study, some 160 TCR beta chains were listed as associated with cytomegalovirus. In a later genetic analysis, a missense DCLRE1C variant was associated with V-gene and J-gene trimming of TCR beta chains, and the association was replicated in an independent cohort. The classifier was reported to diagnose cytomegalovirus status with high specificity and sensitivity in both the original cohort and the validation cohort. The presence/absence analyses assumed that sequencing depth was roughly uniform across donors, and that assumption may not be true.

The germline V gene supplies CDR1 SGHRS and CDR2 YFSETQ. Trimming leaves V shorter by 3 bases and J shorter by 7 bases, with the junction holding 6 bases beyond the gene matches. The CDR3 goes from the cysteine to the phenylalanine over 14 residues. The sequence is cut down to CDR3 DNA, 42 bases in frame from base 1. The cohort consisted of hundreds of healthy bone marrow donors. At the time of sampling, all cohort members were nominally healthy, though unrecorded immune exposures were likely present. The donor was CMV seronegative and belonged to the group of several hundred seronegative cohort members. Every donor gave a peripheral blood sample, and the peripheral blood mononuclear cells from that sample were used for TCR beta sequencing. Genomic DNA extraction from the blood cell samples was performed with the Qiagen DNeasy Blood Extraction Kit. In the case of this clone: The specificity of this receptor is unknown. No base-level quality is on record; no much larger clone is a single base apart.

Libraries were prepared through the immunoSEQ multiplex PCR assay. For the multiplex PCR, a mixture combining 60 forward primers for TCR Vbeta segments and 13 reverse primers for TCR Jbeta segments was used. A multiplex PCR assay on genomic DNA amplified the CDR3 region of rearranged TCR beta genes. The amplified TCR beta libraries were sequenced on the Illumina HiSeq System as 87-base-pair reads. In the paper's pipeline: Across the 600 to 700 repertoires, a later analysis counted 78 million or so unique TCR beta chains, some 11 million of which were shared by at least two donors. Raw reads were error-corrected and collapsed into unique sequences with a nearest-neighbor algorithm that merged closely related sequences to remove PCR and sequencing errors. CDR3 sequences were aligned to IMGT reference sequences to assign V, D and J gene segments. Each retained sequence needed at least a six-nucleotide match to both a V gene segment and a J gene segment. A rearrangement counted as productive if the CDR3 had no stop codons and remained in frame with V and J, and every other rearrangement counted as non-productive. CDR3 was defined by IMGT convention, running from the second conserved V-encoded cysteine to the conserved J-encoded phenylalanine. Sequences without an unambiguous match to a single V gene segment were excluded from the earlier analysis of 587 of the donors. An earlier analysis of almost 600 of the donors classified V segments as functional when productive rearrangements were above 56.7% and as segregating when the standard deviation between donors was above 5%. A statistical classification framework was built to diagnose cytomegalovirus status from the catalog of TCR beta chain sequences. A later analysis assigned V and J genes by comparing TCR nucleotide sequences with IMGT/GENE-DB human TR gene sequences. Using the TCRdist pipeline, a later analysis assigned CDR3 sequences along with most-parsimonious VDJ recombination scenarios. In a later analysis, each TCR beta chain was defined by its CDR3 amino acid sequence together with its V-gene family, and reads without a unique V-gene family were excluded. A later analysis removed 592 highly shared, low-generation-probability nucleotide sequences to deal with suspected cross-contamination and a sequencing artifact. A later analysis calculated a clonal expansion index for each public chain from normalized within-repertoire ranks of inferred template counts. In a later analysis, generation probabilities were computed with a VDJ recombination model fitted to out-of-frame rearrangements, and the resulting probabilities were checked against IGoR. In a later analysis, TCR-TCR, TCR-HLA and TCR-CMV co-occurrence was scored with hypergeometric tests, and a repertoire-size bias correction was applied to TCR pairs. To estimate false discovery rates, a later analysis permuted the HLA or CMV assignments 20 times. In a later analysis, co-occurring TCRs were grouped using DBSCAN, and TCRdist sequence similarity was added for clustering within HLA-allele-positive subsets. Repertoires with fewer than 30,000 or more than 120,000 public chains were left out of co-occurrence clustering, as were about five repertoires with anomalous nucleotide sharing. What TCRdb holds here is the immuneACCESS table cut down to in-frame rearrangements. Part of the clones is not present; checked against another copy, under half of the missing clones reflect an unresolved V gene, and the others are unexplained. Clone size and V and J calls were adopted from that table, with D and trimming inferred from the DNA. The sample has around 170,000 clones on record, roughly 71% of them singletons. The top ten clones comprise around 1.5% of the sample.

The clonotype comes from a girl between 10 and 17 years old in good health and CMV-seronegative. This sequence uses TRBV5-1 and TRBJ1-1; 10 bases in the junction line up with TRBD1. The sample was PBMCs. The CDR3 in this case is CASSWGGQGFEAFF. At the DNA level, the sequence is TGCGCCAGCAGCTGGGGGGGACAGGGGTTTGAAGCTTTCTTT.